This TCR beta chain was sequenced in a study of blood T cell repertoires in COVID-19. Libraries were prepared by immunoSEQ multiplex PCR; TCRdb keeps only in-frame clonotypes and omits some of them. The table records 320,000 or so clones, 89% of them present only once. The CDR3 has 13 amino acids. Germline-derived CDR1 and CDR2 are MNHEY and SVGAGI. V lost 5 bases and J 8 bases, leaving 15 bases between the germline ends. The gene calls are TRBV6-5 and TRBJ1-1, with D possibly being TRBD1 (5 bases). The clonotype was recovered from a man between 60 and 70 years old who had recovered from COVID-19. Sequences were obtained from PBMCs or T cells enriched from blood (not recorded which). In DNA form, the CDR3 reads TGTGCCAGCAGTCTACCGGGGGGAACAGAAGCTTTCTTT. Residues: CASSLPGGTEAFF.